What follows is one T cell receptor (beta chain) and its context. Its antigen is unknown. The sample comes from a study of healthy donors' naive CD4 and CD8 T cells. Starting from approximately 500 ng of total RNA, TCR libraries were made with linear amplification. TCRdb called the reads again in MiXCR, with one record for every CDR3 protein. This table has approximately 180,000 distinct CDR3 sequences, 65% to 75% appearing once. Trimming removed 6 bases at V and 0 bases at J, with 9 bases between. Per germline, CDR1 LNHDA and CDR2 SQIVND (reference sequence). This CDR3 region has 14 residues. Study outcomes and limitations: Alpha and beta chains were sequenced in bulk without pairing.

The specimen sequenced was naive CD4+ and CD8+ T cells sorted from blood, pooled from several donors. The chain combines TRBV19 with TRBJ1-3; no reliable D call. The TCR originated in a pool of human donors in good health; the sample pools cells from several healthy donors. In DNA, the CDR3 is TGTGCCAGTAGAAGAACCAGCTCTGGAAACACCATATATTTT. This codes for CASRRTSSGNTIYF.